This T cell receptor beta chain appears in the sequencing data of a study of cytomegalovirus exposure and HLA in healthy donors. Study results and caveats: Only CMV serostatus was available as immune exposure information. Later analysis identified several of the most significant clusters that appeared linked to common viral pathogens.

In the PCR, 60 Vbeta and 13 Jbeta primers were used. Study processing details: Later, about 80 million unique TCR beta chains were counted in an analysis, and roughly 11 million of them were shared. Only in-frame clones appear in the TCRdb table, and some are missing; sequencing was by immunoSEQ multiplex PCR. That table furnishes V, J and clone size, whereas the DNA furnished D and trimming. The top ten hold around a fifth of the sample, which has under 85,000 clones, 60% to 85% seen once. There are 13 residues in the CDR3. With V trimmed by 6 bases and J by 7 bases, 9 bases remained unmatched. Germline CDR1 is MNHNS and CDR2 is SASEGT. As to this clone: Its antigen remains unidentified.

Sequencing was done on a sample of PBMCs. The chain links TRBV6-1 to TRBJ2-7, with 7 nucleotides matching TRBD1. This sequence originates from a woman in her forties in good health and CMV-seropositive. This chain's CDR3 is CASRDRDRREQYF. The CDR3 nucleotides read TGTGCCAGCAGGGACCGGGACAGAAGGGAGCAGTACTTC.